The 4 T cell receptor beta chains reported below all come from one sample, sequenced in a study of naive and memory T cell subsets. Findings of the study overall: Especially in CD8 cells, naive repertoires contained a few larger clonotypes, possibly CD45RA-re-expressing memory cells.

For these TCRs, the target antigens are not known. Both TRBC1 and TRBC2 were covered by a beta constant-region primer of two equimolar oligonucleotides. Nested alpha and beta constant-region primers with the SP2 primer drove four PCR rounds on ligated cDNA. Via MiXCR, TCRdb re-called the UMI-ligation and nested PCR reads, giving one row per CDR3 protein. Found here are around 140,000 distinct CDR3 sequences, under 25% of them singletons; the top ten hold about 0.6%. The sample was naive CD8+ T cells from blood. These receptors were collected from a human donor in good health.

The CDR3 coding sequence is TGTGCCAGCAGTTACTCGCCCGTCGAAATACACCGGGACAGGGACGAAGCTTTCTTT. Translating it yields CASSYSPVEIHRDRDEAFF. The V call is TRBV6-2 or TRBV6-3, the J call TRBJ1-1; 9 bases fit TRBD1. This CDR3 has 19 amino acids. The V and J ends lost 0 bases and 8 bases, in that order; junction bases with no gene match: 19. CDR1 and CDR2 (germline): MNHEY, SVGEGT.

The J gene is TRBJ2-7, the V gene TRBV28, with TRBD2 identical over 9 bases. CDR3 length: 14 residues. Germline CDR1 and CDR2: MDHEN and SYDVKM. The ends lost 8 bases at V and 4 bases at J; junction bases unmatched: 9. The DNA of the CDR3 is TGTGCCAGCCATGGACTAGCGAACGTATACGAGCAGTACTTC. Amino acids: CASHGLANVYEQYF.

The chain carries TRBV4-1 and TRBJ2-7, with D possibly TRBD1 on 6 matching bases. This CDR3 is built from 13 residues. The V end was cut by 3 bases, the J end by 2 bases, with 8 bases between. Germline V gene lookup returns CDR1 MGHRA and CDR2 YSYEKL. The chain's CDR3 is CASSQGQAYEQYF. CDR3 in DNA: TGCGCCAGCAGCCAGGGACAAGCCTACGAGCAGTACTTC.

This clonotype was observed a handful of times. The genes are TRBV29-1 and TRBJ1-2, with unresolved D. The CDR3 length is 13 residues. In germline, CDR1 is SQVTM, CDR2 ANQGSEA. The V gene lost 4 bases and the J gene lost 4 bases, with 13 bases spanning the gap. The CDR3 DNA follows: TGCAGCGTTGGAGAGGAGAATTTCTATGGCTACACCTTC. It is translated as CSVGEENFYGYTF.